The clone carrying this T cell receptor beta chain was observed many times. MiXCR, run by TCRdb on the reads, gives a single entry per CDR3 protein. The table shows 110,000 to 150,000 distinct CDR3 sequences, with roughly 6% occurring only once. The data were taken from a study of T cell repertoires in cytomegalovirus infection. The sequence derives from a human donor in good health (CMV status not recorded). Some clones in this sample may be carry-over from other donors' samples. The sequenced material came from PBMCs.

CDR3 nucleotides: TGTGCCAGCCTGGAGGGGGGTACTGAAGCTTTCTTT. This codes for CASLEGGTEAFF. The chain combines TRBV12-3 or TRBV12-4 with TRBJ1-1, with a tentative D call TRBD1 (6 bases). This CDR3 contains 12 residues. Deletions cut 8 bases from V and 5 bases from J, with 12 bases between.